This T cell receptor beta chain comes out of a study of blood T cell repertoires in COVID-19. Study summary: From the United States, Italy and Spain came samples of acute and convalescent COVID-19. T cells, B-cell-depleted T cells, or PBMCs provided the cDNA or gDNA that served as material.

The table came from immunoSEQ multiplex PCR; TCRdb's copy has only in-frame clones and leaves some out. The table has some 150,000 clones, around 87% seen once. This CDR3 has 14 amino acids. Germline V lookup: CDR1 SGHTA, CDR2 FQGNSA. V was pared by 2 bases and J by 1 base, with 8 bases between. Regarding this clone: This specimen includes other DNA sequences encoding the same CDR3.

The TCR originated in a woman in her fifties or sixties with active or convalescent COVID-19. The chain joins TRBV7-2 to TRBJ1-1; no firm D call. Sequenced: peripheral blood. The CDR3 protein is CASSLQRGNTEAFF. The CDR3, as DNA: TGTGCCAGCAGCTTACAACGAGGGAACACTGAAGCTTTCTTT.